The 9 T cell receptor beta chains below all came from one sample that was sequenced in a study of blood T cell repertoires in COVID-19. TCRdb keeps only in-frame clones here, not all; method: immunoSEQ multiplex PCR. This repertoire shows about 140,000 clones, about 90% found once; its top ten account for around 10%. What was sequenced was PBMCs or T cells enriched from blood (not recorded which). The receptors come from a man between 60 and 75 years old who had recovered from COVID-19.

The chain has TRBV5-6 and TRBJ2-7; D perhaps matches TRBD1 (5 bases). Germline CDR1 reads SGHDT; CDR2 reads YYEEEE. Trimming left V 2 bases short and J 6 bases short, with 12 bases between. The CDR3 loop spans 13 amino acids. The CDR3, as DNA: TGTGCCAGCAGCTTTTTAGGGGAAGCCGAGCAGTACTTC. Residues: CASSFLGEAEQYF.

This sequence joins TRBV30 and TRBJ1-1, with D maybe TRBD1 (6 bases). Germline CDR1 and CDR2: GTSNPN and SVGIG (reference sequence). The CDR3 spans 14 residues. Trimming pared 5 bases from V and 3 bases from J, leaving 16 bases between. CDR3 protein: CAWGPTGIDTEAFF. In nucleotides, the CDR3 is TGTGCCTGGGGTCCCACAGGGATCGACACTGAAGCTTTCTTT.

This chain connects TRBV4-1 to TRBJ1-6; D is undetermined. The germline V and J ends were trimmed by 3 bases and 7 bases, with 7 bases remaining between them. This CDR3 region has 13 residues. CDR1 is MGHRA, CDR2 YSYEKL, per germline. CDR3 nucleotide sequence: TGCGCCAGCAGCCAGAACAACAATTCACCCCTCCACTTT. Translated, it gives CASSQNNNSPLHF.

The CDR3 region has the DNA TGTGCCAGCAGCTTCGACCCGGGACAGGGGAGCGAGCAGTACTTC. This codes for CASSFDPGQGSEQYF. The chain has TRBV5-8 and TRBJ2-7; TRBD1 matches 10 bases. This CDR3 region has 15 residues. In germline, CDR1 is SGHTS, CDR2 YDEGEE. Unmatched junction bases numbered 8, after V lost 2 bases and J lost 6 bases.

V and J are TRBV28 and TRBJ2-7, with TRBD1 matching 8 bases. The CDR3 runs 14 residues. V shed 4 bases, J shed 9 bases, and the junction held 11 bases outside the gene matches. Germline V lookup: CDR1 MDHEN, CDR2 SYDVKM. The CDR3 sequence: CASSSQGAFVGQYF. In DNA form, the CDR3 reads TGTGCCAGCAGTTCCCAGGGGGCTTTTGTAGGGCAGTACTTC.

The genes are TRBV25-1 and TRBJ2-1; 7 nucleotides match TRBD2. Germline CDR1 MGHDK, CDR2 SYGVNS. Trimming removed 2 bases from V and 5 bases from J; junction bases left unmatched: 6. This CDR3 has 15 residues. Written as DNA, the CDR3 is TGTGCCAGCAGTGAAGATGGGGGGGGGAACAATGAGCAGTTCTTC. Encoded protein: CASSEDGGGNNEQFF.

V is TRBV30 and J is TRBJ2-1, with 11 bases matching TRBD2. CDR1 GTSNPN and CDR2 SVGIG come from the germline V gene (reference sequence). This CDR3 has 13 amino acids. With V trimmed by 3 bases and J by 6 bases, 1 base remained unmatched. The DNA of the CDR3 is TGTGCCTGGAGACTAGCGGGAGCCAATGAGCAGTTCTTC. Residues: CAWRLAGANEQFF.

This clone was observed a single time. The V gene is TRBV2, the J gene TRBJ2-3; 7 nucleotides line up with TRBD2. Losses at the gene ends were 4 bases for V and 3 bases for J; bases not matched to a gene: 10. CDR3 length: 16 amino acids. CDR1 SNHLY and CDR2 FYNNEI come from the germline V gene. The CDR3 here is CASSGEGGRGTDTQYF. In nucleotides, the CDR3 is TGTGCCAGCAGTGGGGAGGGAGGACGAGGAACAGATACGCAGTATTTT.

This chain joins TRBV7-6 and TRBJ2-5; D gene ambiguous. This CDR3 comprises 13 residues. Germline V CDR1 and CDR2: SGHVS, FNYEAQ. The V and J ends lost 6 bases and 8 bases respectively, with 16 bases between them. DNA of the CDR3: TGTGCCAGCAGGGAGAATGCCTTAGGAACCCAGTACTTC. Its translation: CASRENALGTQYF.